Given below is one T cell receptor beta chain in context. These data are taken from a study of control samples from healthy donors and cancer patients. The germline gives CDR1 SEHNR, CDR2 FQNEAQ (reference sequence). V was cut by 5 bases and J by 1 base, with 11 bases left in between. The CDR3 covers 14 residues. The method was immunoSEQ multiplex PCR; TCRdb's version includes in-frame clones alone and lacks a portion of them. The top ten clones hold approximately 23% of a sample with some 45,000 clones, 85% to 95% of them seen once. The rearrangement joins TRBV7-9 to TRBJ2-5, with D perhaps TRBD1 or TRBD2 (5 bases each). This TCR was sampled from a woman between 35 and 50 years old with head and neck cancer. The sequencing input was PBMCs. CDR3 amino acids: CASSPVGTQETQYF. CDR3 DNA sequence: TGTGCCAGCAGCCCCGTTGGGACCCAAGAGACCCAGTACTTC.